This T cell receptor beta chain was found in a study of CXCR3-negative and CXCR3-positive naive CD8 T cells. Study-level results: Whereas memory cells differed, naive CXCR3-negative and CXCR3-positive cells shared similar TRBV-TRBJ usage.

With regard to this clonotype: Its cognate antigen is unknown.

All TRB cDNA libraries came from 5' RACE performed with UMI labels. TCRdb reanalyzed the 5' RACE reads, giving one entry per CDR3 protein sequence and no DNA. Its table records under 55,000 distinct CDR3 sequences. In germline, CDR1 is LNHDA, CDR2 SQIVND (reference sequence). This CDR3 contains 16 residues. This clonotype was obtained from a human donor in good health. Some clones in this sample may be carry-over from other donors' samples. The sequenced material came from memory CD8+ T cells from blood. V is TRBV19 and J is TRBJ1-6; no DNA is available, so the TRBD1 call from TCRdb remains unchecked. The CDR3 loop reads CASRSGQGGWESPLHF.